The 3 T cell receptor beta chains presented below share a single source sample, sequenced in a study of T cells in Graves' hyperthyroidism and ophthalmopathy. Regions amplified from RNA transcripts were the TCR beta CDR3 regions. Carried out on the TCR CDR3, a first-round RT-PCR used the HTBI primer set. MiXCR, run by TCRdb on the multiplex PCR reads, gives a single entry per CDR3 protein. The sample yields 370,000 or so distinct CDR3 sequences, around 16% seen once. The sample consisted of blood. The receptors here all came from a woman aged 18-35 years with Graves' hyperthyroidism that later progressed to Graves' ophthalmopathy.

This clonotype was recorded many times. V gene TRBV20-1 combines with J gene TRBJ2-1; possibly TRBD1 or TRBD2 for D (5 bases each). The CDR3 sequence is 11 residues long. In germline, CDR1 is DFQATT, CDR2 SNEGSKA (reference sequence). Trimming removed 6 bases from V and 8 bases from J, with 11 bases in between. The CDR3 coding sequence is TGCAGTGCCCCCGGGACGGATGAGCAGTTCTTC. Encoded protein: CSAPGTDEQFF.

This clonotype was recorded many times. V is TRBV2 and J is TRBJ1-5; a possible D gene is TRBD1 (6 bases). Germline V gives CDR1 SNHLY, CDR2 FYNNEI. This CDR3 comprises 15 residues. V was clipped by 5 bases and J by 4 bases, with 15 bases between them. CDR3 protein: CASSFEGVGNQPQHF. DNA of the CDR3: TGTGCCAGCAGTTTCGAGGGGGTCGGGAATCAGCCCCAGCATTTT.

This clonotype appeared many times. The chain links TRBV15 to TRBJ2-7; the D is unclear. The V and J ends lost 0 bases and 5 bases respectively, with 5 bases between them. Germline lookup yields CDR1 LNHNV and CDR2 YYDKDF (reference sequence). This CDR3 is built from 12 residues. Here the CDR3 reads CATSRDRHEQYF. The CDR3 nucleotides read TGTGCCACCAGCAGAGATAGGCACGAGCAGTACTTC.